A selection of T cell receptor beta chains follows, all from one sample in a study of CXCR3-negative and CXCR3-positive naive CD8 T cells. After re-calling the 5' RACE reads, TCRdb lists one entry per CDR3 protein, DNA absent. Listed are some 150,000 distinct CDR3 sequences; under 0.35% falls within the top ten. Sequenced sample: naive CXCR3+ CD8+ T cells from blood. These receptor sequences come from a human donor in good health. Some clones in this sample may be carry-over from other donors' samples. Each CDR3 is given with its conserved first and last residue.

v_call: TRBV4-3; j_call: TRBJ2-3; cdr3_length: 16; cdr3_aa: CASSPSGAGNTDTQYF
v_call: TRBV7-9; j_call: TRBJ1-2; cdr3_length: 14; cdr3_aa: CASSPTPDNYGYTF
v_call: TRBV7-3; j_call: TRBJ2-1; cdr3_length: 17; cdr3_aa: CASSLVSRPGSYNEQFF
v_call: TRBV19; j_call: TRBJ1-1; cdr3_length: 14; cdr3_aa: CASSGRGMGSEAFF
v_call: TRBV10-3; j_call: TRBJ2-7; cdr3_length: 13; cdr3_aa: CAISEGDLFEQYF
v_call: TRBV7-9; j_call: TRBJ1-1; cdr3_length: 15; cdr3_aa: CASSLVGTANTEAFF
v_call: TRBV4-3; j_call: TRBJ2-7; cdr3_length: 13; cdr3_aa: CASSPRVAYEQYF
v_call: TRBV12-3/TRBV12-4; j_call: TRBJ1-1; cdr3_length: 13; cdr3_aa: CATSTGGMAEAFF
v_call: TRBV7-9; j_call: TRBJ2-7; cdr3_length: 15; cdr3_aa: CASSAGLSALGEQYF
v_call: TRBV7-9; j_call: TRBJ2-7; cdr3_length: 15; cdr3_aa: CASSLGTGSLHEQYF
v_call: TRBV4-1; j_call: TRBJ1-1; cdr3_length: 15; cdr3_aa: CASRKDEGINTEAFF